This T cell receptor beta chain is drawn from a study of TIL therapy for anti-PD-1-resistant metastatic lung cancer. Turning to the study itself: Several tumors were EGFR-mutant and two were ALK-rearranged. Tumors carried a median about 1.4 non-synonymous mutations per megabase.

This was the immunoSEQ v3 assay. Each library reached about 2 million read pairs, or roughly 5-6 million at deep level. The assay was immunoSEQ multiplex PCR, and TCRdb's table has in-frame clones only and misses some. Here the sample spans about 32,000 clones, about 70% being singletons. This sample's time point: pre-treatment sample, taken before nivolumab and TIL therapy. Between the trimmed V and J ends, which lost 2 bases and 2 bases, there was a span of 9 bases. The CDR3 totals 14 residues. CDR1 and CDR2 (germline): MNHNS, SASEGT. This clone has just one count. The V gene is TRBV6-1, the J gene TRBJ1-2; no definite D call. This receptor was obtained from a woman aged 25 to 80 with non-small cell lung cancer. The sequenced sample was blood, obtained at baseline. As DNA, the CDR3 is TGTGCCAGCAGTGAATTCCGGGGAAACTATGGCTACACCTTC. Amino acid sequence: CASSEFRGNYGYTF.